The text below deals with one TCR beta chain. The sample holds other DNA sequences that translate to the same CDR3. In the original analysis: Amplified reference gene primers provided the basis for estimating nucleated cell counts. Repertoires were generated with immunoSEQ multiplex PCR, while TCRdb's copy carries only in-frame clones and drops some. The V and J calls and clone size come from that table; D and trimming were worked out from the DNA. The sample yields around 100,000 clones, around 85% seen once. The data stem from a study of blood T cell repertoires in COVID-19. The wider study: COVID-19 samples, acute and convalescent, were from the United States, Italy and Spain. Sample material is recorded as cDNA or gDNA derived from T cells, B-cell-depleted T cells, or PBMCs.

Germline CDR1 ENHRY, CDR2 SYGVKD. CDR3 length: 13 residues. The V and J ends lost 4 bases and 3 bases, in that order; junction bases with no gene match: 0. The chain joins TRBV10-3 to TRBJ1-2, with 9 bases that match TRBD1. This clonotype originated in a woman aged 65 to 85 with active or convalescent COVID-19. Sample: peripheral blood. The DNA for the CDR3 is TGTGCCATCAGTGGACAGGGGGACTATGGCTACACCTTC. It yields the protein CAISGQGDYGYTF.